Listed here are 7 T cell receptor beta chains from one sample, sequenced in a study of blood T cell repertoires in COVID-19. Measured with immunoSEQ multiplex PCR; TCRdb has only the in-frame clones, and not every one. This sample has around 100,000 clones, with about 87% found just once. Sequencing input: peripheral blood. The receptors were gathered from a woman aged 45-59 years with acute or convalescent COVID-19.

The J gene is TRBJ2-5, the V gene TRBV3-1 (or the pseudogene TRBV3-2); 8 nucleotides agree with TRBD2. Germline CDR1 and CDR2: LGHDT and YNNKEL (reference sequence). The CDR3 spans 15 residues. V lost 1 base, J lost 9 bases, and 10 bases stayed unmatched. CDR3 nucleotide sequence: TGTGCCAGCAGCCAAGGCCAGGCCCCGGGGGGGGCCCAGTACTTC. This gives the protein CASSQGQAPGGAQYF.

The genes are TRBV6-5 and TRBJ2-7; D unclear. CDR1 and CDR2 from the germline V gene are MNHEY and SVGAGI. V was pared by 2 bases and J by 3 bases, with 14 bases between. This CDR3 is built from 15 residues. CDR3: CASSYRKTPYYEQYF. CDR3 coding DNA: TGTGCCAGCAGTTACCGGAAGACACCTTACTACGAGCAGTACTTC.

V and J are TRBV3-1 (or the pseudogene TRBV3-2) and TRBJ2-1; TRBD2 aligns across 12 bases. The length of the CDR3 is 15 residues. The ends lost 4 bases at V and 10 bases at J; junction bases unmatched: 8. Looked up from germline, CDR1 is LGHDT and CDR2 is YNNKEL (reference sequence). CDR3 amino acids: CASSLSSGRAGEQFF. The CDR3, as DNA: TGTGCCAGCAGCCTTTCTAGCGGGAGGGCCGGGGAGCAGTTCTTC.

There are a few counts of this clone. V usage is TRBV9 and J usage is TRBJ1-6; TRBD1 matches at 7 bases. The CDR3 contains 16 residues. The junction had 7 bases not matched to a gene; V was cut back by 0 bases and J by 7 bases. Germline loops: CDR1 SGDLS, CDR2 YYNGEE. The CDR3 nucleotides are TGTGCCAGCAGCGTAGGCATCCAGGGGGAAAATTCACCCCTCCACTTT. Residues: CASSVGIQGENSPLHF.

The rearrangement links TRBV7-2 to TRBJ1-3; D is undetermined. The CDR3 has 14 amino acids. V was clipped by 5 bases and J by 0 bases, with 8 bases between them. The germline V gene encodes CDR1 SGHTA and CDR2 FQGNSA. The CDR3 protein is CASSTYSSGNTIYF. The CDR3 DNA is TGTGCCAGCAGCACCTATAGCTCTGGAAACACCATATATTTT.

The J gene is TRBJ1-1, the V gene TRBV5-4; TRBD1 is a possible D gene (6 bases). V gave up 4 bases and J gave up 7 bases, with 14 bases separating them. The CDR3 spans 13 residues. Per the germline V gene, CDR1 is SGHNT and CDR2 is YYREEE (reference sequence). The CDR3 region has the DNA TGTGCCAGCAGCAAAAATACAGGGAATGAAGCTTTCTTT. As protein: CASSKNTGNEAFF.

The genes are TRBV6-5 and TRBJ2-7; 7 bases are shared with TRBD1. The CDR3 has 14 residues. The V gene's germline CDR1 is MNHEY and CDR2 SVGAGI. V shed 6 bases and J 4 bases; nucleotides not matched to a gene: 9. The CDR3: CASSVTGDPYEQYF. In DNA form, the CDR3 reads TGTGCCAGCAGCGTAACAGGGGATCCGTACGAGCAGTACTTC.